This TCR beta chain comes out of a study of shared clonotypes between healthy human individuals. This clone has a count of ten or more. The V segment lost 1 base and the J segment 5 bases; nucleotides outside the gene matches: 7. This CDR3 comprises 16 residues. In germline, CDR1 is LGHNT, CDR2 FRNRAP. Per the original data handling: ImmunoSEQ sequences covered only the junction and lacked quality scores; filtering therefore differed. TCRdb's copy holds only in-frame clones and misses some; the assay was immunoSEQ multiplex PCR. That table furnishes V, J and clone size, whereas the DNA furnished D and trimming. The sample consists of around 440,000 clones, about 74% of them appearing once.

The clonotype comes from a woman between 40 and 55 years old in good health. Some clones in this sample may be carry-over from other donors' samples. V and J are TRBV12-5 and TRBJ2-5; 10 nucleotides match TRBD1. The sample comprised PBMCs. CDR3 sequence (DNA): TGTGCTAGTGGTTTGGGGTTGACAGGGGGCACGGAGACCCAGTACTTC. Protein: CASGLGLTGGTETQYF. Supplemented by reference TRBV12-5 and TRBJ2-5, the full variable domain reads DARVTQTPRHKVTEMGQEVTMRCQPILGHNTVFWYRQTMMQGLELLAYFRNRAPLDDSGMPKDRFSAEMPDATLATLKIQPSEPRDSAVYFCASGLGLTGGTETQYFGPGTRLLVL.